What follows describes a single TCR beta chain. The specificity of this receptor is unknown. Base qualities are not recorded, but no much larger clone differs from it by a single base. These data originate in a study of shared T cell receptors in the human thymus (dated by TCRdb to the early 2020s). Describing the broader study: The study examined how self-reactive, shared T-cell receptor alpha chains are generated in the human thymus.

Receptor libraries were prepared by the immunoSEQ multiplex PCR assay. As stored in TCRdb, this immuneACCESS dataset retains in-frame rearrangements with V and J assigned. A fraction of the clones does not appear; measured against another copy, unresolved V genes explain less than half of the discrepancy, and the remainder lacks a known reason. The sample data list roughly 500,000 clones, and approximately 80% of these were observed just once. The leading ten clones occupy 0.01% to 0.015% of the sample. From cysteine to phenylalanine, the CDR3 is 13 amino acids long. Just CDR3 DNA is preserved here, 39 bases in frame from base 1. The germline V gene sets CDR1 to SGHDT and CDR2 to YYEEEE. V lost 5 bases and J lost 6 bases; the stretch between them is 14 bases long. A further study also used this sample, focusing on human thymus T cells. Drawing on the second study: In Finland, the donors were immunologically healthy infants who were having open corrective cardiac surgery for congenital heart defects. Thymus tissue was obtained as surgical resects removed during corrective cardiac surgery. V and J gene segment usage appeared biased in both thymic and peripheral blood repertoires. The related research found that thymic TCR repertoires overlapped highly between unrelated individuals. The study used fewer than ten infant thymus samples plus four related peripheral blood samples to characterize TCR alpha and beta repertoires. Donor ages ranging from about 7 to 250 days were recorded, and over 5 male and a couple of female infants were included in the cohort. Thymocytes were mechanically released from the tissue and were stored as pellets of about 9.5-33 million cells at -70 degrees C. Genomic DNA was extracted from frozen cell pellets with a QIAsymphony instrument. The immunoSEQ multiplex PCR assay was used to amplify the TCRB and TCRAD loci from a standardized amount of quality-controlled genomic DNA. Amplicons spanned the V(D)J region at a length sufficient to cover the CDR3 and identify V and J genes. The commercial immunoSEQ service was used to sequence amplicons on an Illumina platform. Corrections for primer bias and sequencing errors followed previously described methods, while TCRAD and TCRB definitions were based on the IMGT database. immunoSEQ Analyzer 3.0 and VDJTools were used for repertoire analysis, which covered basic statistics, V/J segment usage, diversity estimates, rarefaction and pairwise overlap. Chao1, ChaoE, Efron-Thisted, Shannon and inverse Simpson indices were used to estimate diversity, which was also estimated on datasets down-sampled to the smallest sample. For repertoire overlap, CDR3 nucleotide sequence, V gene and J gene had to match strictly, and clustering was done by Jaccard-based multidimensional scaling. On average, roughly 810,000 unique TCRB clonotypes were obtained from thymus samples, compared with roughly 84,000 from blood samples.

The chain is made from TRBV5-6 and TRBJ1-2; possibly the D gene is TRBD1, per 5 matching bases. What was sequenced was thymocytes. The receptor was isolated from a boy in the first two years of life with a congenital heart defect. Donor details come from another sample of the same person, matched by shared clones. The DNA is as follows: TGTGCCAGCAGGACCCCGGGGGTCGATGGCTACACCTTC. This translates into CASRTPGVDGYTF.